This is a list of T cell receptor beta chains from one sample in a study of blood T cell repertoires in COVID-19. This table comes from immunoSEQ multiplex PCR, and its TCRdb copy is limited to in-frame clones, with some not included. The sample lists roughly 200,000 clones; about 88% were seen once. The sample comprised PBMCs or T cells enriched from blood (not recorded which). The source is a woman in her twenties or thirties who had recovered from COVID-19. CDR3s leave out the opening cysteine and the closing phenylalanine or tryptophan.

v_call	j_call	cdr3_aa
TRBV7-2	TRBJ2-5	AGGTSGGETQY
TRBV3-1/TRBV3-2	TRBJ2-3	ASSHRERGDTDTQY
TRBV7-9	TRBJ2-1	ASSDDSKARGEQF
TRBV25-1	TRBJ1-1	ASSELVGRNTEAF
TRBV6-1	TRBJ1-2	ASSEVRGNYGYT
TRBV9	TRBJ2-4	ASSLGVEGNIQY
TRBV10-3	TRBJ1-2	AISPGQRSGGYT
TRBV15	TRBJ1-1	ATSKSGVEAF
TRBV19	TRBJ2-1	ASSLYNEQF
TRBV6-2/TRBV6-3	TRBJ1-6	ASSSRGSSYNSPLH
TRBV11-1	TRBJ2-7	ASSLARGEQY
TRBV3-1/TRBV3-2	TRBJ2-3	ASSPREDTDTQY
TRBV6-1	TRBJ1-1	ASSEDRKAEAF
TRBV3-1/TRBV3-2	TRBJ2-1	ASSQGPGGADEQF
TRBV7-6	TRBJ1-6	ASSLGGRAVNSPLH
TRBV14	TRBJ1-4	ASSQQGYEKLF
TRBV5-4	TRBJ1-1	ASSFRGTEAF
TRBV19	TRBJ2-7	ASSPQGAEYEQY
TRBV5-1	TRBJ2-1	ASSVPSDEQF
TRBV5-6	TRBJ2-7	ASSGQAGYEQY
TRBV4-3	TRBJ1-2	ASSQDTYRDRYGYT
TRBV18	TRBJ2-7	ASSPGLAGTYEQY
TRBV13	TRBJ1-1	ASSFRSYNTEAF
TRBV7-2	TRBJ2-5	ASSLNGGGALSRETQY
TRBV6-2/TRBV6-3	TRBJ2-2	ASSYAIAGELF
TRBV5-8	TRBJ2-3	ASSTRQGARVTDTQY
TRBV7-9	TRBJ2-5	ASSQHRDRVMETQY
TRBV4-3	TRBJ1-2	ASSQDRGRRGYT
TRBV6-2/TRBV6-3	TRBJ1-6	ASSRGPRGSYNSPLH
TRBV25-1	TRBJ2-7	ASRGTGDGDEQY
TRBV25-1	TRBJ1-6	ASSAPRGEEAWNSPLH
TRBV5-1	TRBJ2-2	ASSLEGGVNTGELF
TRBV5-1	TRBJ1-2	ASSSGEANYGYT
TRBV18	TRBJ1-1	ASSPQAQGVISTEAF
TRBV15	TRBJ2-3	ATSRGVGEVSVTQY
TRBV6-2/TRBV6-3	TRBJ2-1	ASSFGGLYNEQF
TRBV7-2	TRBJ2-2	ASSYQGGGTGELF
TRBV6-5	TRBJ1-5	ASSPTGGFGQPQH
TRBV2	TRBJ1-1	ASSRNSGATEAF
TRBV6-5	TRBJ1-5	ASSLRDSGNQPQH
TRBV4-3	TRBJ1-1	ASSQDPPGLDMNTEAF
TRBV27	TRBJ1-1	ASSPWDRGQTEAF
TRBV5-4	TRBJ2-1	ASSLTSGGNEQF
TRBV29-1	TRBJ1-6	SVRTGDSPLH
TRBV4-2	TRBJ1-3	ASSQAQFLSGNTIY
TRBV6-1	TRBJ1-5	ATRTGTNQPQH
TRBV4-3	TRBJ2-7	ASSQALSDYEQY
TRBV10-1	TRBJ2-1	ASSESFAFGQAIYNEQF